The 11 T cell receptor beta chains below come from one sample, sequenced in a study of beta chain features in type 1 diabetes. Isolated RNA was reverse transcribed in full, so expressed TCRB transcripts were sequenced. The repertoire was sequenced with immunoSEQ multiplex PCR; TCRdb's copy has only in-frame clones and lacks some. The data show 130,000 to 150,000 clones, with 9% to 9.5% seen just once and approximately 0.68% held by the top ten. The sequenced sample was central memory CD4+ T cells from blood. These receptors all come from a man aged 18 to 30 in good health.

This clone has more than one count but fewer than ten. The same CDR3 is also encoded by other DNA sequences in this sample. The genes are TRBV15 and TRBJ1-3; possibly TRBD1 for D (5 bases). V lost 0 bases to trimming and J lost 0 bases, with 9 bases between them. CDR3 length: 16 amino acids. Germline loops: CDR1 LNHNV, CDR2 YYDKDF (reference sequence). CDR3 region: CATSRDPQGSGNTIYF. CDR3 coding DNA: TGTGCCACCAGCAGAGATCCGCAGGGCTCTGGAAACACCATATATTTT.

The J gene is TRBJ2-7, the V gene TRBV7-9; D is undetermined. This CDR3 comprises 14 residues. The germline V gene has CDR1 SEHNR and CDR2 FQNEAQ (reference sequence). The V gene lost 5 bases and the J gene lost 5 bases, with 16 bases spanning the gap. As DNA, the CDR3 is TGTGCCAGCAGCCTCCGACGGAGCGAGGACGAGCAGTACTTC. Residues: CASSLRRSEDEQYF.

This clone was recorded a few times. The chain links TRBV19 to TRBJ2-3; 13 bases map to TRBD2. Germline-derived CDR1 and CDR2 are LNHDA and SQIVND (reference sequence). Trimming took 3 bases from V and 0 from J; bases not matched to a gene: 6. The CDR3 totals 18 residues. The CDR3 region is CASSIKTSGGRSTDTQYF. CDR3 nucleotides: TGTGCCAGTAGTATTAAGACTAGCGGGGGGCGGAGCACAGATACGCAGTATTTT.

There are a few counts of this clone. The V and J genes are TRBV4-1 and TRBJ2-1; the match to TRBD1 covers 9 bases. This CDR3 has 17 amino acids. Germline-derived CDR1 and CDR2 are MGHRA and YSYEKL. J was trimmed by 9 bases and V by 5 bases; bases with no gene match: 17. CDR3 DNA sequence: TGCGCCAGCAGCGGCAATAGGTGGACAGGGGAAAATCTTGAGCAGTTCTTC. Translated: CASSGNRWTGENLEQFF.

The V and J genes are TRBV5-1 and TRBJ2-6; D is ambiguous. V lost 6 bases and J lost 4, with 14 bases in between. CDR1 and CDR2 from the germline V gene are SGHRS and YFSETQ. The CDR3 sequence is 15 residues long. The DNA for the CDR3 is TGCGCCAGCACCCTTTTTTCGTCCGGGGCCAACGTCCTGACTTTC. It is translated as CASTLFSSGANVLTF.

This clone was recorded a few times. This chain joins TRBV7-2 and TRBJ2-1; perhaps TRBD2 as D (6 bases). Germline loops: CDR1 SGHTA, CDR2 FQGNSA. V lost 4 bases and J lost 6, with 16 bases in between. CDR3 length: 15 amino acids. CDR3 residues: CASSSSGGSGNEQFF. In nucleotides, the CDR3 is TGTGCCAGCAGCTCAAGCGGAGGGTCTGGCAATGAGCAGTTCTTC.

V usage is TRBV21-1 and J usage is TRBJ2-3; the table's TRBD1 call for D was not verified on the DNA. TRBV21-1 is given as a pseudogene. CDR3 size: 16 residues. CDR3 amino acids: CASSLITDHVTDTQYF. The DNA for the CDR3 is TGTGCCAGCAGCCTAATCACAGACCATGTTACAGATACGCAGTATTTT.

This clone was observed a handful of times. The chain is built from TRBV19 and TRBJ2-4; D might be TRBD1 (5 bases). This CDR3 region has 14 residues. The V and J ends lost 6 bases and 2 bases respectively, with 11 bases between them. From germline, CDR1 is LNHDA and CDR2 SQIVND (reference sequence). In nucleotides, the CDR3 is TGTGCCAGTAGGTCGACAGAAACCAAAAACATTCAGTACTTC. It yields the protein CASRSTETKNIQYF.

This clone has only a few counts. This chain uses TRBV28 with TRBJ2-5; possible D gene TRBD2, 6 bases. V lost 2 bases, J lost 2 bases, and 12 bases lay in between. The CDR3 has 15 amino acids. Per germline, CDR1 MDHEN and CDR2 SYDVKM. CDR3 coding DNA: TGTGCCAGCAGTTTACCGGGGCGGGGTCAAGAGACCCAGTACTTC. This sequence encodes CASSLPGRGQETQYF.

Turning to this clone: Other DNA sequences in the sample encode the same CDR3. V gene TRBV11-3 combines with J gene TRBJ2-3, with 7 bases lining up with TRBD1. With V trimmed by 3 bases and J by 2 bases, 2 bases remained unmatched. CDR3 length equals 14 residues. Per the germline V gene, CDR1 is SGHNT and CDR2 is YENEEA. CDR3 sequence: CASSFGTVTDTQYF. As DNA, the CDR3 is TGTGCCAGCAGCTTCGGGACAGTCACAGATACGCAGTATTTT.

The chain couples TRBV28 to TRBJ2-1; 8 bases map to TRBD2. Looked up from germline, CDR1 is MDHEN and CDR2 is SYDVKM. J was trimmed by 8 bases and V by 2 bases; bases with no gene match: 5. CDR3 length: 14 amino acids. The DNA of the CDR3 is TGTGCCAGCAGTTTACCGGGGGGGTTATATGAGCAGTTCTTC. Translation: CASSLPGGLYEQFF. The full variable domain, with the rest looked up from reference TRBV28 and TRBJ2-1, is DVKVTQSSRYLVKRTGEKVFLECVQDMDHENMFWYRQDPGLGLRLIYFSYDVKMKEKGDIPEGYSVSREKKERFSLILESASTNQTSMYLCASSLPGGLYEQFFGPGTRLTVL.